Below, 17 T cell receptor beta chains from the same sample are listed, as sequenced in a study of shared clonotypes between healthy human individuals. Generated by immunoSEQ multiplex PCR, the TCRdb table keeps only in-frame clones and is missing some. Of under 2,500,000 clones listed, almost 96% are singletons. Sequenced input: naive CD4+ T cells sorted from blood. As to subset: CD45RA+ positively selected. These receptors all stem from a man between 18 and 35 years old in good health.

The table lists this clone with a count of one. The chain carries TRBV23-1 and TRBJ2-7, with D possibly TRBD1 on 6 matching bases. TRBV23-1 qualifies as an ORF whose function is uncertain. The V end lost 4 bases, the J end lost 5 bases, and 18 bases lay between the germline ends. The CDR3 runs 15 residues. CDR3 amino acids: CASSPFYRDPHEQYF. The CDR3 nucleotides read TGCGCCAGCAGTCCCTTTTACAGGGATCCCCACGAGCAGTACTTC.

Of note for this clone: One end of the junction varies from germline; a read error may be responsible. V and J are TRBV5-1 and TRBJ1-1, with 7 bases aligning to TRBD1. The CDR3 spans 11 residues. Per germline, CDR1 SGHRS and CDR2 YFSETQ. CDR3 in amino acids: CASSLAGTVQF. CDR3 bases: TGCGCCAGCAGCTTGGCTGGGACAGTTCAATTC. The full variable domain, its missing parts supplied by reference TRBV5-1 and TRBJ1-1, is KAGVTQTPRYLIKTRGQQVTLSCSPISGHRSVSWYQQTPGQGLQFLFEYFSETQRNKGNFPGRFSGRQFSNSRSEMNVSTLELGDSALYLCASSLAGTVQFGQGTRLTVV.

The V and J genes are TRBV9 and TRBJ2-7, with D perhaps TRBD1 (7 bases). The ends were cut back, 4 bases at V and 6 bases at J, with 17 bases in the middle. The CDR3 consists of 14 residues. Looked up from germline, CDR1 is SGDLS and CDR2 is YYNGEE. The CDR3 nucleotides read TGTGCCAGCAGCTCGACTAGACAGGGCGGCGAGCAGTACTTC. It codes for CASSSTRQGGEQYF.

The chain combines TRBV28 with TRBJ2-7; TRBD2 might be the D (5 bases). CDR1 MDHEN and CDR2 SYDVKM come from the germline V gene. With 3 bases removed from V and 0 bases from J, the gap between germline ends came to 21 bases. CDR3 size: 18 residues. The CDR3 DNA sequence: TGTGCCAGCAGTTTTCCCCCACATGCTAGGGAGAGCTCCTACGAGCAGTACTTC. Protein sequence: CASSFPPHARESSYEQYF.

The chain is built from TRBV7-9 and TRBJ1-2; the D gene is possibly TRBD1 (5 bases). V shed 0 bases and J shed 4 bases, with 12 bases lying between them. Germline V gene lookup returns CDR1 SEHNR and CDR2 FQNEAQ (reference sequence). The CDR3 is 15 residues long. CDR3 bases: TGTGCCAGCAGCTTAGCAGGTCAGGGTCCCTATGGCTACACCTTC. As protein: CASSLAGQGPYGYTF.

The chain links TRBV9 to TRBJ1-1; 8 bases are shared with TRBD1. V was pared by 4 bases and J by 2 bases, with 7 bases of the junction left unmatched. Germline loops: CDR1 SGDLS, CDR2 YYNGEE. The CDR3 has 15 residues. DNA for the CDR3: TGTGCCAGCAGCCGGCGGACAGGGATTAACACTGAAGCTTTCTTT. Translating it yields CASSRRTGINTEAFF.

CDR3 sequence reads: CAISVDRVVTEAFF. The DNA of the CDR3 is TGTGCCATCAGTGTCGACAGGGTGGTCACTGAAGCTTTCTTT. This chain joins TRBV10-3 and TRBJ1-1; TRBD1 matches 7 bases. The CDR3 extends over 14 amino acids. The junction had 6 bases not matched to a gene; V was cut back by 4 bases and J by 4 bases. Germline CDR1 reads ENHRY; CDR2 reads SYGVKD.

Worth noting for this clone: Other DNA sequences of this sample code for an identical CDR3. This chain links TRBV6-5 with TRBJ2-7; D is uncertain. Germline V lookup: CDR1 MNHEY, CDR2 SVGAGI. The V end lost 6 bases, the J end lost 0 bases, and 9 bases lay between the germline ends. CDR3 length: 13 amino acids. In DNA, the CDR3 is TGTGCCAGCAGCCCCCCTACCTCCTACGAGCAGTACTTC. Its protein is CASSPPTSYEQYF.

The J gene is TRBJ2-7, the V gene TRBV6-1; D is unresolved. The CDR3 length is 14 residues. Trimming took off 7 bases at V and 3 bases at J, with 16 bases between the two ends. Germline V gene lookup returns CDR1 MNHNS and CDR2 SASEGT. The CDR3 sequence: CASNKGRLSYEQYF. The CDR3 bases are TGTGCCAGCAACAAAGGGCGACTCAGCTACGAGCAGTACTTC.

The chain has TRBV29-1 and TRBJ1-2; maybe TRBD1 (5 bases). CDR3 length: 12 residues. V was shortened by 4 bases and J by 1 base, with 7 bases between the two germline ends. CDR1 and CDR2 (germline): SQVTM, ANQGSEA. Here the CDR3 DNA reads TGCAGCGTTGTACAGGATAACTATGGCTACACCTTC. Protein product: CSVVQDNYGYTF.

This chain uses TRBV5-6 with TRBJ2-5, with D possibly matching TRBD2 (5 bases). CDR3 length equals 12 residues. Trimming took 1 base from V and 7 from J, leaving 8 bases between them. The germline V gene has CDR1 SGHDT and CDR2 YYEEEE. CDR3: CASSLKEGTQYF. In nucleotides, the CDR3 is TGTGCCAGCAGCTTGAAAGAGGGGACCCAGTACTTC.

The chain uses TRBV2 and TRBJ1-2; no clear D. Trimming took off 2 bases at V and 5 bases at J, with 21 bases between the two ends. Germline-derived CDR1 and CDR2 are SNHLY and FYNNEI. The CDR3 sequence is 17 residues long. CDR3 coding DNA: TGTGCCAGCAGTGAACAGGTTTCCCTTCCTAAACATTATGGCTACACCTTC. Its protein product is CASSEQVSLPKHYGYTF.

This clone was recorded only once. The CDR3 coding sequence is TGTGCCAGCAGTTACAAAGGAGGGGGGGGCAACTATGGCTACACCTTC. Protein: CASSYKGGGGNYGYTF. The V and J genes are TRBV6-6 and TRBJ1-2, with D possibly TRBD1 on 6 matching bases. The CDR3 extends over 16 amino acids. In germline, CDR1 is MNHNY, CDR2 SVGAGI (reference sequence). V shed 2 bases and J shed 2 bases, with 15 bases lying between them.

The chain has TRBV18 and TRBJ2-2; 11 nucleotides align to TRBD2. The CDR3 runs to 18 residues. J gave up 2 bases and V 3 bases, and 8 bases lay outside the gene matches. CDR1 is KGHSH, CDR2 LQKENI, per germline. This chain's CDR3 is CASSPVMTSGANTGELFF. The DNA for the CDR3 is TGTGCCAGCTCACCTGTTATGACTAGCGGGGCTAACACCGGGGAGCTGTTTTTT.

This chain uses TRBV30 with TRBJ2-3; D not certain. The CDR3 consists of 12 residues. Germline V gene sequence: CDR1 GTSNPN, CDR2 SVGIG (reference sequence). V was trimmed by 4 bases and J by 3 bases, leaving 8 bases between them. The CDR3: CAWTPLTDTQYF. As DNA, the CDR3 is TGTGCCTGGACCCCACTAACAGATACGCAGTATTTT. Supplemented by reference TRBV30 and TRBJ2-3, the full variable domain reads SQTIHQWPATLVQPVGSPLSLECTVEGTSNPNLYWYRQAAGRGLQLLFYSVGIGQISSEVPQNLSASRPQDRQFILSSKKLLLSDSGFYLCAWTPLTDTQYFGPGTRLTVL.

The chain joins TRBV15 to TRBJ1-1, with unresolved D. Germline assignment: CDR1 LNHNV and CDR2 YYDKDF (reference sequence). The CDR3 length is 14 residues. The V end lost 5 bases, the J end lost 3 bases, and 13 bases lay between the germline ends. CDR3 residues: CATSRRTGDTEAFF. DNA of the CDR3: TGTGCCACCAGCCGCCGGACCGGGGACACTGAAGCTTTCTTT.

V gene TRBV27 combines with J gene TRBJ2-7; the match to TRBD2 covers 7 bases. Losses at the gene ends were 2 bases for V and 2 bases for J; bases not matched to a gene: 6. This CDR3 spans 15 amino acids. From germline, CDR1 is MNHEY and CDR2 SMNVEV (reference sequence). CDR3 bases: TGTGCCAGCAGTTTAGCGGGGGTAGTAGCCTACGAGCAGTACTTC. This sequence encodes CASSLAGVVAYEQYF.